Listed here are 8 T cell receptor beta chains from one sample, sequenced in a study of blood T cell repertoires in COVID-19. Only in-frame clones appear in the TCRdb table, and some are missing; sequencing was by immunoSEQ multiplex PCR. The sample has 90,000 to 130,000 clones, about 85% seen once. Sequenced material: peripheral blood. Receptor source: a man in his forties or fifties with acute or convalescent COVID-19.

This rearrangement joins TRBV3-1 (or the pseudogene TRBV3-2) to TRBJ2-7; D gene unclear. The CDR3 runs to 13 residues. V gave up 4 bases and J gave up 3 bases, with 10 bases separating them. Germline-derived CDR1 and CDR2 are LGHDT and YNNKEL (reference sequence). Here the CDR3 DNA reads TGTGCCAGCAGCCTGAGACACTTCTACGAGCAGTACTTC. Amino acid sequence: CASSLRHFYEQYF.

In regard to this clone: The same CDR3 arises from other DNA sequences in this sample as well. In nucleotides, the CDR3 is TGTGCCAGCAGTTTAGGGGCGGGGTACAATGAGCAGTTCTTC. Its protein is CASSLGAGYNEQFF. V gene TRBV27 combines with J gene TRBJ2-1; possibly TRBD2 for D (6 bases). Germline V CDR1 and CDR2: MNHEY, SMNVEV (reference sequence). The CDR3 runs 14 residues. The V end was cut by 2 bases, the J end by 4 bases, with 9 bases between.

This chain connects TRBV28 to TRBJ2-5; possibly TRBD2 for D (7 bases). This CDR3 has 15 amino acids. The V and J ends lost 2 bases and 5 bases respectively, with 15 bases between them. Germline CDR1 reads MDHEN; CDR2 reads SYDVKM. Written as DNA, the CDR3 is TGTGCCAGCAGTTTACCGGGGGGCAGGTTGGAGACCCAGTACTTC. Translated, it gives CASSLPGGRLETQYF.

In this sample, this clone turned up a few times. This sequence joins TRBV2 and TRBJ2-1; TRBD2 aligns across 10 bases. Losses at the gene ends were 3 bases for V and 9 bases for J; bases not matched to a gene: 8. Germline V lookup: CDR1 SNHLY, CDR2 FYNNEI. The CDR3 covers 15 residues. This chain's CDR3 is CASSESLAGVGEQFF. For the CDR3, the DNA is TGTGCCAGCAGTGAGTCCCTAGCGGGAGTTGGTGAGCAGTTCTTC.

The CDR3 loop is CASSLLAGEQFF. As DNA, the CDR3 is TGTGCCAGCAGCCTTCTCGCGGGTGAGCAGTTCTTC. The rearrangement links TRBV3-1 (or the pseudogene TRBV3-2) to TRBJ2-1; D might be TRBD2 (5 bases). Trimming took 4 bases from V and 9 from J, leaving 10 bases between them. Looked up from germline, CDR1 is LGHDT and CDR2 is YNNKEL (reference sequence). The CDR3 is made up of 12 amino acids.

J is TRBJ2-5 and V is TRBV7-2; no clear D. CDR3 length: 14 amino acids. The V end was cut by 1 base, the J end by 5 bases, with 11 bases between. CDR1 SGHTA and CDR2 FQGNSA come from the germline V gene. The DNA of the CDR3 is TGTGCCAGCAGCTTAGTGCCAGTACCCGAGACCCAGTACTTC. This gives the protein CASSLVPVPETQYF.

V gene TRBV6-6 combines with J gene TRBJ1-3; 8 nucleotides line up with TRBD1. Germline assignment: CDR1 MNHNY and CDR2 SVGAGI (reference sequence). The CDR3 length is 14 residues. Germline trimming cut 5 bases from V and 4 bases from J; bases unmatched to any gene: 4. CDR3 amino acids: CASSQRTGGNTIYF. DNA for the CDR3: TGTGCCAGCAGTCAAAGGACAGGGGGAAACACCATATATTTT.

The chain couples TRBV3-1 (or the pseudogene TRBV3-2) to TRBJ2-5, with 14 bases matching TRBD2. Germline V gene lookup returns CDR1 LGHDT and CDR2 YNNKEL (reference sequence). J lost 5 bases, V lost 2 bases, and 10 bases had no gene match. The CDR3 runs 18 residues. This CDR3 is CASSQYLGLAGGRETQYF. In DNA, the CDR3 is TGTGCCAGCAGCCAATACCTCGGACTAGCGGGGGGCAGGGAGACCCAGTACTTC.